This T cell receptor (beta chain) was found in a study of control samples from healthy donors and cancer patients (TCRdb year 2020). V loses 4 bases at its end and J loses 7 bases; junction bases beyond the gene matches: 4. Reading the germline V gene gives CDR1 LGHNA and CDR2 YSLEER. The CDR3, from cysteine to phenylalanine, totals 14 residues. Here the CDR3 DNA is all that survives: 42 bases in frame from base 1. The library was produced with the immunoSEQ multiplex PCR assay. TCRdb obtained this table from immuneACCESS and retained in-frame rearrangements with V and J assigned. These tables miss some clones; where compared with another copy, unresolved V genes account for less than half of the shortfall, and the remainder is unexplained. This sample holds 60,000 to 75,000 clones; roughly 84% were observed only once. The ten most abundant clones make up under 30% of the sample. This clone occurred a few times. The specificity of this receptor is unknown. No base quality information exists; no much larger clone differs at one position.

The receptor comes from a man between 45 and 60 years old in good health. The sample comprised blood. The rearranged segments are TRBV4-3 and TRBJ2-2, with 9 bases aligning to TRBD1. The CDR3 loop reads CASSRDRAVGELFF. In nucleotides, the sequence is TGCGCCAGCAGCCGGGACAGGGCGGTCGGGGAGCTGTTTTTT.